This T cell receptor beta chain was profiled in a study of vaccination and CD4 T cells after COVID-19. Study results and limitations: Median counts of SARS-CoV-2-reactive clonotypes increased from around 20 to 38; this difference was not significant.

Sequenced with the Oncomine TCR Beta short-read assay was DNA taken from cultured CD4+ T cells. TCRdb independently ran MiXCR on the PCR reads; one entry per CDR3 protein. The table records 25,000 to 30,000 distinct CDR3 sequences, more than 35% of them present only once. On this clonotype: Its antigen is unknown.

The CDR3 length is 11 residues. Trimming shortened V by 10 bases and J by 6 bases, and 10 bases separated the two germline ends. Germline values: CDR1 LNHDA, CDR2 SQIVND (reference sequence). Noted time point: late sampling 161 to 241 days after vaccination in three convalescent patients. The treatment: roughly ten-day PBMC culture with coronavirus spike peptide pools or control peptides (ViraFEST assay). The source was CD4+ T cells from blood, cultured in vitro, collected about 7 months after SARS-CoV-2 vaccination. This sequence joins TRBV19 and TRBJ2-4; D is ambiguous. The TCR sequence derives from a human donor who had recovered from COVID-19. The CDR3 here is CATKEGNIQYF. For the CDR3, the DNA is TGTGCCACCAAGGAAGGAAACATTCAGTACTTC.